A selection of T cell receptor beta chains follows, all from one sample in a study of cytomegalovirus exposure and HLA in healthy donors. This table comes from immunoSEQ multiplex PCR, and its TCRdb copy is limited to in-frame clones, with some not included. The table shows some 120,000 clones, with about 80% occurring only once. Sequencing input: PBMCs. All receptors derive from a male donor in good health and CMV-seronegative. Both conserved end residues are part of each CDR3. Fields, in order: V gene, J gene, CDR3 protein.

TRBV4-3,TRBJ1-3,CASSQDPGSSGNTIYF
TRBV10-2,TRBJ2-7,CASSTSGSVYEQYF
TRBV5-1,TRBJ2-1,CASTLGTSGVYNEQFF
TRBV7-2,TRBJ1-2,CASSQRAGYYGYTF
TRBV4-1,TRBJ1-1,CASSLTGFNAEAFF
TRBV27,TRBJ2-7,CASSLSLDSLKHGEQYF
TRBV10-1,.,CASSVNSYEQYF
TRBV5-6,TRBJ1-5,CASSLAQGFNQPQHF
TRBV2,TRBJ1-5,CASRRDRGVDQPQHF
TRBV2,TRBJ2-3,CASSSTYSTDTQYF
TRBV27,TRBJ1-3,CASSLSLQGAGNTIYF
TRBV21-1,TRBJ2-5,CASSAQSETQYF
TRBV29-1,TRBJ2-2,CSVEGGQNTGELFF
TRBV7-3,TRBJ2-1,CASSSRLADNEQFF
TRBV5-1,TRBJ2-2,CASSHQGGSTGELFF
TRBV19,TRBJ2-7,CASSKGEEFEQYF
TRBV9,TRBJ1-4,CASSRTGATNEKLFF
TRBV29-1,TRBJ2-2,CSVEDQARVAGELFF
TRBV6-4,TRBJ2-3,CASSEAAGAGTDTQYF
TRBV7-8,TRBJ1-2,CATTGVGGYTF
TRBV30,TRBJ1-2,CAWSDVDEGYTF
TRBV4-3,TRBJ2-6,CASSQDDRGSGANVLTF
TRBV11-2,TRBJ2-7,CASSQRGGSSYEQYF
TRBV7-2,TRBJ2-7,CASSLAGQPPSYEQYF
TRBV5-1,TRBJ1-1,CASSPMTSMNTEAFF
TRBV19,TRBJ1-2,CASSIGSGYGYTF
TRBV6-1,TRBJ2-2,CASSEMTRLAGNTGELFF
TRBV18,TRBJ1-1,CASSKVNDRRTEAFF
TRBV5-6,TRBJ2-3,CASTGGAGGIDTQYF
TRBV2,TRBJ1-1,CASGLEGGNTEAFF
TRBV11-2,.,CASSLEDRVYEQYF
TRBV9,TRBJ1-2,CASSATQGVNYGYTF
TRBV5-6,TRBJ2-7,CASSSPQGHTYEQYF
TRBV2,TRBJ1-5,CASRQGFGNQPQHF
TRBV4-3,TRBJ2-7,CASSQERTGSYEQYF
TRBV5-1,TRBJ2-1,CASSLGGTENEQFF
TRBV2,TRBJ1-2,CASSAPHPGNGYTF
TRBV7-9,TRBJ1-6,CSSSPELGGSSPLHF
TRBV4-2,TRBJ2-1,CASSQDSGRSYNEQFF
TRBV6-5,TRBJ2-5,CASSQGGGETQYF
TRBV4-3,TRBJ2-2,CASSRNRVPNTGELFF
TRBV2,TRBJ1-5,CASSTPGGTGRDQPQHF
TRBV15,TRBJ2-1,CATSRAGTGGDEQFF
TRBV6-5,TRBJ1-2,CASSSSPGYFNYGYTF
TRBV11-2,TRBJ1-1,CASSVTPGGFAEAFF
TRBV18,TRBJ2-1,CASSPPSGKGHHDEQFF